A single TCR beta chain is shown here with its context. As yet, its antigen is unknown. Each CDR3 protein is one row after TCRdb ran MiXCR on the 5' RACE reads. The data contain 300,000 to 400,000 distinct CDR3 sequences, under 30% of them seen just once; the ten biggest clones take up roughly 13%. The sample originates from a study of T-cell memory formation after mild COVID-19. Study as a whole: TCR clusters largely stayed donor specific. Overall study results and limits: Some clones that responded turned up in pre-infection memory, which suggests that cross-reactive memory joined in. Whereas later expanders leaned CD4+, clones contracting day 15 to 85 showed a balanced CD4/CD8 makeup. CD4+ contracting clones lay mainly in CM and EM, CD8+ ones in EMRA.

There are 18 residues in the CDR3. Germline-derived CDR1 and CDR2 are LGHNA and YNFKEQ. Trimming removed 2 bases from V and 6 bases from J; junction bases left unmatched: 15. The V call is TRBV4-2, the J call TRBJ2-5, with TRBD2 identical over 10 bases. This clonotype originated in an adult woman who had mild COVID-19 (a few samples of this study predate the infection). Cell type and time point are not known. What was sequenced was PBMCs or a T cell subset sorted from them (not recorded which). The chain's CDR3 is CASSQLTWTSGGWKTQYF. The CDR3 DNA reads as TGTGCCAGCAGCCAACTCACCTGGACTAGCGGCGGATGGAAGACCCAGTACTTC.